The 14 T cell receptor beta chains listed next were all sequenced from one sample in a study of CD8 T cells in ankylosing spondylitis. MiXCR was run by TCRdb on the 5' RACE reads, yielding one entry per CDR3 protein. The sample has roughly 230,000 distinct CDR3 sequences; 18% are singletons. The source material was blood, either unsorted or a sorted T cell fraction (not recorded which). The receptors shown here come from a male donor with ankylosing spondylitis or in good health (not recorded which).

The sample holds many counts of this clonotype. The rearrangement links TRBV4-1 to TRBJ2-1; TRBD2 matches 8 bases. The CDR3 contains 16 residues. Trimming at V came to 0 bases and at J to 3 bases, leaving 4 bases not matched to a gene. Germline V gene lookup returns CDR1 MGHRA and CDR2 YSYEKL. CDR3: CASSQEPGTSYNEQFF. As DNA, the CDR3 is TGCGCCAGCAGCCAAGAACCCGGGACTAGCTACAATGAGCAGTTCTTC.

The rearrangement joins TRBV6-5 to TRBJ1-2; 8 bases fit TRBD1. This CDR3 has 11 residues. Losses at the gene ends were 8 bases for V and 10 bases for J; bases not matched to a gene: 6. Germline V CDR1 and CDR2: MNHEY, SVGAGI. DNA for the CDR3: TGTGCCAGCCGGACAGGGAGGGACTACACCTTC. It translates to CASRTGRDYTF.

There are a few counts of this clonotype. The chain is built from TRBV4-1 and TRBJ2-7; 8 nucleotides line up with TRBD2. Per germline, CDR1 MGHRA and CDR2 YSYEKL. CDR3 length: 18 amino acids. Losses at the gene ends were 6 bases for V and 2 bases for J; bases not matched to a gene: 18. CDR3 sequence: CASSLEAGLGLDPYEQYF. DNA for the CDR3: TGCGCCAGCAGTCTAGAAGCGGGACTAGGACTGGATCCCTACGAGCAGTACTTC.

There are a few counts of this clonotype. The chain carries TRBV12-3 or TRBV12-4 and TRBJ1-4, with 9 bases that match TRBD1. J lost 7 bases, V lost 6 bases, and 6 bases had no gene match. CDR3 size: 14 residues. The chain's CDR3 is CASSPQGAGEKLFF. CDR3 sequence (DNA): TGTGCCAGCAGCCCACAGGGGGCTGGTGAAAAACTGTTTTTT.

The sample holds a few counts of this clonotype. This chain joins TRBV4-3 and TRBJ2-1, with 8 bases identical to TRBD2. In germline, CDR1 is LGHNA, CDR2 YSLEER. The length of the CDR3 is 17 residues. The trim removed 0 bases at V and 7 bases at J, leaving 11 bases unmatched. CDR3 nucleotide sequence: TGCGCCAGCAGCCAAGATGGGGGACTAGATAGTTTAAATGAGCAGTTCTTC. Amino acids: CASSQDGGLDSLNEQFF.

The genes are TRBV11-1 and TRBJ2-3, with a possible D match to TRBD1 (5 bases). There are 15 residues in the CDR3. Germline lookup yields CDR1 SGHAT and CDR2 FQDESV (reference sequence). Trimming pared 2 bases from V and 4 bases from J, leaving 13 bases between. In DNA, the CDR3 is TGTGCCAGCAGCTTAACCACAGGCCCCGCAGATACGCAGTATTTT. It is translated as CASSLTTGPADTQYF.

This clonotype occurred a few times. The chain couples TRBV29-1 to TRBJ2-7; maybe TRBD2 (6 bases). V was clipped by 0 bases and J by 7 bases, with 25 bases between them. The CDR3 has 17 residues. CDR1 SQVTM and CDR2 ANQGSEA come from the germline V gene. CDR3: CSVEDGVGTGEAGEQYF. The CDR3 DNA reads TGCAGCGTTGAAGATGGTGTCGGGACCGGGGAGGCCGGGGAGCAGTACTTC.

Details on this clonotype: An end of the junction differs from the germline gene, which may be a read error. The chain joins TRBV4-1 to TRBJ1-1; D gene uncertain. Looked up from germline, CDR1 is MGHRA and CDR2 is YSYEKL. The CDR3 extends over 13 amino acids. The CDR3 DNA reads TGCGCCAGCAGCCAAGGGAGGACCACTAAAGCTTTCTTT. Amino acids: CASSQGRTTKAFF.

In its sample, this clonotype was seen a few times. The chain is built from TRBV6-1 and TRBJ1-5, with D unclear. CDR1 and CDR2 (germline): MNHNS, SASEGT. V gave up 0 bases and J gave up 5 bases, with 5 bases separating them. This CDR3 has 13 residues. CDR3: CASSEAIDQPQHF. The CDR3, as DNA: TGTGCCAGCAGTGAAGCGATCGATCAGCCCCAGCATTTT.

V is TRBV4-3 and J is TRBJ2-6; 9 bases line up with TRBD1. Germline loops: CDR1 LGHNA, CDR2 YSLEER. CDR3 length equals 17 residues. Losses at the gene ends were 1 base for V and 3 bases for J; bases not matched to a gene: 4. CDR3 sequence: CASSQAHRGLGANVLTF. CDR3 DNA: TGCGCCAGCAGCCAAGCTCACAGGGGGCTTGGGGCCAACGTCCTGACTTTC.

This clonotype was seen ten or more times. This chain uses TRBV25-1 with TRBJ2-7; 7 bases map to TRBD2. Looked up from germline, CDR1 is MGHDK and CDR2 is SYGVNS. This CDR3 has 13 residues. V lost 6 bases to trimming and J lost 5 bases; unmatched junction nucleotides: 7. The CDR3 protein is CASSLGGGDEQYF. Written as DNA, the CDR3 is TGTGCCAGCAGCCTAGGTGGGGGGGACGAGCAGTACTTC.

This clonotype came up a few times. CDR3 region: CASSQGVTTSGYQETQYF. For the CDR3, the DNA is TGTGCCAGCAGCCAAGGGGTTACGACTAGCGGGTACCAAGAGACCCAGTACTTC. This chain uses TRBV4-2 with TRBJ2-5, with 10 bases identical to TRBD2. Looked up from germline, CDR1 is LGHNA and CDR2 is YNFKEQ. This CDR3 has 18 amino acids. Trimming cost V 1 base and J 0 bases; bases outside gene matches: 8.

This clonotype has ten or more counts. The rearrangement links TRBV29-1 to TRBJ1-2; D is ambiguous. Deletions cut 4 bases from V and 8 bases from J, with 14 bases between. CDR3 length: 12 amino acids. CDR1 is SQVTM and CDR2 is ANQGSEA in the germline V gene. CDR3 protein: CSVGRLTEGYTF. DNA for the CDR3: TGCAGCGTTGGTCGGCTGACGGAGGGCTACACCTTC.

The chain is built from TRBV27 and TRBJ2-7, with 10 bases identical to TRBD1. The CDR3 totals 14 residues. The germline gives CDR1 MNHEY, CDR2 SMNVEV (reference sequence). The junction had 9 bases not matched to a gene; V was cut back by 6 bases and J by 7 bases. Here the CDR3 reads CASRPTGGNYEQYF. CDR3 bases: TGTGCCAGCAGACCGACAGGGGGCAATTATGAGCAGTACTTC.